A selection of T cell receptor beta chains follows, all from one sample in a study of long-term antiretroviral therapy in people with HIV. Measured with immunoSEQ multiplex PCR; TCRdb has only the in-frame clones, and not every one. Of roughly 42,000 clones listed, more than 80% are singletons. Sample: unsorted PBMCs, taken 3.1 years after starting antiretroviral therapy. The receptors derive from a woman aged 45-65 years with HIV. CDR3s include the opening cysteine and the closing phenylalanine or tryptophan. The order of the fields is D gene, J gene, V gene, clone size, CDR3 length, CDR3 DNA, CDR3 protein. The D gene is left open where the match is weak. Expanded clones are given a class, and other clones once, few, many or no size at all.

d_call: TRBD1; j_call: TRBJ2-7; v_call: TRBV9; clone_size: .; cdr3_length: 15; cdr3_nt: TGTGCCAGCAGCGTAGATGGACAGGGGATCTCCGGGCAGTACTTC; cdr3_aa: CASSVDGQGISGQYF
d_call: .; j_call: TRBJ2-6; v_call: TRBV10-3; clone_size: .; cdr3_length: 18; cdr3_nt: TGTGCCATCAGCTTCAGGCTAGCAAGGTCGGGAGGGGCCAACGTCCTGACTTTC; cdr3_aa: CAISFRLARSGGANVLTF
d_call: .; j_call: TRBJ1-6; v_call: TRBV6-4; clone_size: few; cdr3_length: 13; cdr3_nt: TGTGCCAGCAGAACAGGGCCCGATTCACCCCTCCACTTT; cdr3_aa: CASRTGPDSPLHF
d_call: .; j_call: TRBJ2-7; v_call: TRBV28; clone_size: .; cdr3_length: 16; cdr3_nt: TGTGCCAGCAGTTTAGTGGGTATCCTCTCTATCTACGAGCAGTACTTC; cdr3_aa: CASSLVGILSIYEQYF
d_call: .; j_call: TRBJ1-5; v_call: TRBV6-5; clone_size: .; cdr3_length: 13; cdr3_nt: TGTGCCAGCAGTTACTCGTCGAATCAGCCCCAGCATTTT; cdr3_aa: CASSYSSNQPQHF
d_call: .; j_call: TRBJ2-6; v_call: TRBV30; clone_size: few; cdr3_length: 20; cdr3_nt: TGTGCCTGGAGCATCCCCCACTGGGGGCGGGGAAGCTCTGGGGCCAACGTCCTGACTTTC; cdr3_aa: CAWSIPHWGRGSSGANVLTF
d_call: TRBD1; j_call: TRBJ2-3; v_call: TRBV2; clone_size: .; cdr3_length: 14; cdr3_nt: TGTGCCAGCAGTTGGACAGGGGGCACAGATACGCAGTATTTT; cdr3_aa: CASSWTGGTDTQYF
d_call: .; j_call: TRBJ1-2; v_call: TRBV5-1; clone_size: .; cdr3_length: 13; cdr3_nt: TGCGCCAGCAGCATCGGGGAGGGGAGTGGCTACACCTTC; cdr3_aa: CASSIGEGSGYTF
d_call: .; j_call: TRBJ1-6; v_call: TRBV7-9; clone_size: .; cdr3_length: 15; cdr3_nt: TGTGCCAGCAGCGCAGACAGTAACTATAATTCACCCCTCCACTTT; cdr3_aa: CASSADSNYNSPLHF
d_call: .; j_call: TRBJ1-5; v_call: TRBV5-1; clone_size: .; cdr3_length: 18; cdr3_nt: TGCGCCAGCAGCTTGCTACGAAATAACAGGGACGACAATCAGCCCCAGCATTTT; cdr3_aa: CASSLLRNNRDDNQPQHF
d_call: TRBD2; j_call: TRBJ2-7; v_call: TRBV29-1; clone_size: .; cdr3_length: 12; cdr3_nt: TGCAGCGTTAGGACTAGCATTTACGAGCAGTACTTC; cdr3_aa: CSVRTSIYEQYF
d_call: TRBD1; j_call: TRBJ2-3; v_call: TRBV5-6; clone_size: .; cdr3_length: 12; cdr3_nt: TGTGCCACGACAGGGGGTCCAGATACGCAGTATTTT; cdr3_aa: CATTGGPDTQYF
d_call: .; j_call: TRBJ1-1; v_call: TRBV9; clone_size: .; cdr3_length: 15; cdr3_nt: TGTGCCAGCAGCGTAGTCTGGGGGGAAGACACTGAAGCTTTCTTT; cdr3_aa: CASSVVWGEDTEAFF
d_call: TRBD2; j_call: TRBJ2-3; v_call: TRBV5-1; clone_size: .; cdr3_length: 17; cdr3_nt: TGCGCCAGCAGCTTGGGCGGACTAGCGGGGGGGCCCAATACGCAGTATTTT; cdr3_aa: CASSLGGLAGGPNTQYF
d_call: TRBD1; j_call: TRBJ2-1; v_call: TRBV4-1; clone_size: .; cdr3_length: 17; cdr3_nt: TGCGCCAGCAGCCCAACTCCGGGACAGAGCTCCTACAATGAGCAGTTCTTC; cdr3_aa: CASSPTPGQSSYNEQFF
d_call: .; j_call: TRBJ2-5; v_call: TRBV7-2; clone_size: .; cdr3_length: 15; cdr3_nt: TGTGCCAGCAGCTTAGCTACGGGGGCAGGAGAGACCCAGTACTTC; cdr3_aa: CASSLATGAGETQYF
d_call: TRBD2; j_call: TRBJ2-1; v_call: TRBV5-5; clone_size: .; cdr3_length: 15; cdr3_nt: TGTGCCAGCAGCTTGTTAGCGGGGGCCTACAATGAGCAGTTCTTC; cdr3_aa: CASSLLAGAYNEQFF
d_call: .; j_call: TRBJ2-6; v_call: TRBV12-5; clone_size: .; cdr3_length: 16; cdr3_nt: TGTGCTAGTGGTTTGGTACCCGGCTCTGGGGCCAACGTCCTGACTTTC; cdr3_aa: CASGLVPGSGANVLTF
d_call: .; j_call: TRBJ1-1; v_call: TRBV29-1; clone_size: .; cdr3_length: 11; cdr3_nt: TGCAGCGTTGTACCTAACACTGAAGCTTTCTTT; cdr3_aa: CSVVPNTEAFF
d_call: .; j_call: TRBJ1-1; v_call: TRBV6-6; clone_size: once; cdr3_length: 13; cdr3_nt: TGTGCCAGCAGTTACTCACAGAACACTGAAGCTTTCTTT; cdr3_aa: CASSYSQNTEAFF
d_call: .; j_call: TRBJ2-7; v_call: TRBV6-5; clone_size: .; cdr3_length: 14; cdr3_nt: TGTGCCAGCAGCCGGGACCGGGGGTCCTACGAGCAGTACTTC; cdr3_aa: CASSRDRGSYEQYF
d_call: .; j_call: TRBJ1-1; v_call: TRBV29-1; clone_size: .; cdr3_length: 11; cdr3_nt: TGCAGCGTTGAAGAAGGGATTGAAGCTTTCTTT; cdr3_aa: CSVEEGIEAFF
d_call: TRBD1; j_call: TRBJ2-7; v_call: TRBV5-6; clone_size: .; cdr3_length: 14; cdr3_nt: TGTGCCAGCAGCGGAGGGGACAGGGTCTACGAGCAGTACTTC; cdr3_aa: CASSGGDRVYEQYF
d_call: TRBD2; j_call: TRBJ2-7; v_call: TRBV2; clone_size: .; cdr3_length: 13; cdr3_nt: TGTGCCAGCCTCGGACGGGGGGGCAACGAGCAGTACTTC; cdr3_aa: CASLGRGGNEQYF
d_call: .; j_call: TRBJ2-2; v_call: TRBV30; clone_size: once; cdr3_length: 15; cdr3_nt: TGTGCCTGGAGGCGAACACGGACGAACACCGGGGAGCTGTTTTTT; cdr3_aa: CAWRRTRTNTGELFF
d_call: .; j_call: TRBJ2-5; v_call: TRBV18; clone_size: .; cdr3_length: 13; cdr3_nt: TGTGCCAGCTCATGGGCCAAGGAAGAGACCCAGTACTTC; cdr3_aa: CASSWAKEETQYF
d_call: .; j_call: TRBJ2-2; v_call: TRBV7-7; clone_size: .; cdr3_length: 14; cdr3_nt: TGTGCTAGCAGCATAGATAGGACGGTCGGGGAGCTGTTTTTT; cdr3_aa: CASSIDRTVGELFF
d_call: TRBD1; j_call: TRBJ2-5; v_call: TRBV6-1; clone_size: .; cdr3_length: 15; cdr3_nt: TGTGCCAGCAGTGAATCCACAGGGGACCAAGAGACCCAGTACTTC; cdr3_aa: CASSESTGDQETQYF
d_call: .; j_call: TRBJ1-5; v_call: TRBV2; clone_size: .; cdr3_length: 14; cdr3_nt: TGTGCCAGCAGCGAGGGGCAGGGGCGACAGCCCCAGCATTTT; cdr3_aa: CASSEGQGRQPQHF
d_call: TRBD1; j_call: TRBJ1-6; v_call: TRBV5-8; clone_size: .; cdr3_length: 16; cdr3_nt: TGTGCCAGCAGCTTGAGTTTCGCGACAGGGGGTTCACCCCTCCACTTT; cdr3_aa: CASSLSFATGGSPLHF
d_call: TRBD2; j_call: TRBJ2-7; v_call: TRBV9; clone_size: .; cdr3_length: 16; cdr3_nt: TGTGCCAGCAGCCCACCCTCAGGCGGGGGGCTAAACGAGCAGTACTTC; cdr3_aa: CASSPPSGGGLNEQYF
d_call: .; j_call: TRBJ2-1; v_call: TRBV2; clone_size: .; cdr3_length: 14; cdr3_nt: TGTGCCAGCTACGAGACGAGTTCCTACAATGAGCAGTTCTTC; cdr3_aa: CASYETSSYNEQFF
d_call: .; j_call: TRBJ1-2; v_call: TRBV2; clone_size: .; cdr3_length: 11; cdr3_nt: TGTGCCAGCAGTGAAGGGACTATGTATACCTTC; cdr3_aa: CASSEGTMYTF
d_call: .; j_call: TRBJ2-7; v_call: TRBV11-2; clone_size: .; cdr3_length: 14; cdr3_nt: TGTGCCAGCAGCCAACTCTTCGGCGGGTGGGAGCAGTACTTC; cdr3_aa: CASSQLFGGWEQYF
d_call: .; j_call: TRBJ1-2; v_call: TRBV7-9; clone_size: few; cdr3_length: 12; cdr3_nt: TGTGCCAGCAGCCGGGACCGGGGGGGCTACACCTTC; cdr3_aa: CASSRDRGGYTF
d_call: .; j_call: TRBJ2-7; v_call: TRBV6-5; clone_size: .; cdr3_length: 12; cdr3_nt: TGTGCCAGCACTCCAGACGGGCAGCGCCGAAAATTC; cdr3_aa: CASTPDGQRRKF
d_call: .; j_call: TRBJ1-6; v_call: TRBV18; clone_size: .; cdr3_length: 14; cdr3_nt: TGTGCCAGCTCACCAGGAGGGACGGGGTCACCCCTCCACTTT; cdr3_aa: CASSPGGTGSPLHF